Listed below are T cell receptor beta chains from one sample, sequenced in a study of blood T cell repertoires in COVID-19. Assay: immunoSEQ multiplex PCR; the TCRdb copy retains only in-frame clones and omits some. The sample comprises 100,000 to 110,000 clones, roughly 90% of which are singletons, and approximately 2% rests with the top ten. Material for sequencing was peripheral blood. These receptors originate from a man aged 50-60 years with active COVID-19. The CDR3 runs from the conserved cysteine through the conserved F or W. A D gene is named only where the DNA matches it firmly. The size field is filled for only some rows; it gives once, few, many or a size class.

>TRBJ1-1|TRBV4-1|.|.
TGCGCCAGCAGCCAAGGAACAGGCATGAACACTGAAGCTTTCTTT
CASSQGTGMNTEAFF
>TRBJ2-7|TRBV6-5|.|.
TGTGCCAGCAGTTACTTTACGACAGGCAGCCCCTACGAGCAGTACTTC
CASSYFTTGSPYEQYF
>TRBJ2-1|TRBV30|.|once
TGTGCCTGGAGCCGGGACAACTACAATGAGCAGTTCTTC
CAWSRDNYNEQFF
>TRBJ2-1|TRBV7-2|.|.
TGTGCCAGCAGCTTAGGTACCAGCGGAGGTAATGAGCAGTTCTTC
CASSLGTSGGNEQFF
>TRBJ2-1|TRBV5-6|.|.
TGTGCCAGCAGCTTGGAGCTGGGCAATACGCCATACAATGAGCAGTTCTTC
CASSLELGNTPYNEQFF
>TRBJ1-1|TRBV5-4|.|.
TGTGCCAGCAGCTTGGAACCAACGGGCACTGAAGCTTTCTTT
CASSLEPTGTEAFF
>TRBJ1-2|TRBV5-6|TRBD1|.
TGTGCCAGCAGCTTGGAGTTGTACAGGGGTGATGGCTACACCTTC
CASSLELYRGDGYTF
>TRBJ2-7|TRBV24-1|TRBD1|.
TGTGCCACCGGGCCGGGACAGGGGGTCTCCTACGAGCAGTACTTC
CATGPGQGVSYEQYF
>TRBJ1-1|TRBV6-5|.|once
TGTGCCGGCAGTTGGCAGGGGAACACTGAAGCTTTCTTT
CAGSWQGNTEAFF
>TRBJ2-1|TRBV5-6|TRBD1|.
TGTGCCAGCAGCTTAGGGACAGGGGGCTTCAATGAGCAGTTCTTC
CASSLGTGGFNEQFF
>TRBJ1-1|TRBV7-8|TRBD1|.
TGTGCCAGCAGCTTAGCGACAGGGGCAATGAACACTGAAGCTTTCTTT
CASSLATGAMNTEAFF
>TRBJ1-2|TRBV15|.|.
TGTGCCACCAGCGGAGGGGGGCAGGGTGATTATGGCTACACCTTC
CATSGGGQGDYGYTF
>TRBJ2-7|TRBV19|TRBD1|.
TGTGCCAGTAGTCCCCTGGGAGGACAGGGCTACGAGCAGTACTTC
CASSPLGGQGYEQYF
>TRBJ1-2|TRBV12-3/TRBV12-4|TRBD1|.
TGTGCCAGCAGCGGGGGACAGGGAGGGGGCTACACCTTC
CASSGGQGGGYTF
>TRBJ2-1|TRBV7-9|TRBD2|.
TGTGCCAGCAGCTTGGCTAGCGGGAGCTCCTACAATGAGCAGTTCTTC
CASSLASGSSYNEQFF
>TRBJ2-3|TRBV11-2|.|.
TGTGCCAGCAGCGGAGGACAGACAGATACGCAGTATTTT
CASSGGQTDTQYF
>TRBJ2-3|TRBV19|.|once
TGTGCCAGTAGTATCTCGGCGGAAAACACAGATACGCAGTATTTT
CASSISAENTDTQYF
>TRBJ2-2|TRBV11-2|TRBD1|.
TGTGCCAGCAGCTCCCAGTGGGACAGGGCCGGGGAGCTGTTTTTT
CASSSQWDRAGELFF
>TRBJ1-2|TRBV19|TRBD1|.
TGTGCCAGTAGTAGAGCCGGGACAGCTACGGGGAGCTATGGCTACACCTTC
CASSRAGTATGSYGYTF
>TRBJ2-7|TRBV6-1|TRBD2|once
TGTGCCAGCAGTGAGGGACCCTTCCGGGGGGACGAGCAGTACTTC
CASSEGPFRGDEQYF
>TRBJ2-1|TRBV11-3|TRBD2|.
TGTGCCAGCAGCTTAGAACGGCTAGCGGGGGGCTACAATGAGCAGTTCTTC
CASSLERLAGGYNEQFF